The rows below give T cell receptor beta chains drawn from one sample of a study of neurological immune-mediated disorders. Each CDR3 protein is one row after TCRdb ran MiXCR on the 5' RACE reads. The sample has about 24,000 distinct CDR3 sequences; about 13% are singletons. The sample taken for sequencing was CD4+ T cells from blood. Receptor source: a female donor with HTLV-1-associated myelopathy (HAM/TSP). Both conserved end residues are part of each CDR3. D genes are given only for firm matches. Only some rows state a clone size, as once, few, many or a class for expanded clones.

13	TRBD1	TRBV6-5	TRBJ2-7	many	TGTGCCAGCAGCCCAGGGACAGGGACCGAGCAGTACTTC	CASSPGTGTEQYF
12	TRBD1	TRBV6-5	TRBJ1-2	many	TGTGCCACACGACAGGGGGACTATGACTACACCTTC	CATRQGDYDYTF
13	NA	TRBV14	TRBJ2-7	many	TGTGCCAGCAGCCAGTGGATCTCCTACGAGCAGTACTTC	CASSQWISYEQYF
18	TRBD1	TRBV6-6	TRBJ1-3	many	TGTGCCAGCAGTTACTCGCCGACAGGGCGGTTTTCTGGAAACACCATATATTTT	CASSYSPTGRFSGNTIYF
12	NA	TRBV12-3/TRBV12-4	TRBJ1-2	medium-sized	TGTGCCAGCAGTGACGGGAACTATGGCTACACCTTC	CASSDGNYGYTF
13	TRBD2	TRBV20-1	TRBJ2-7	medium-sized	TGCAGTGCTCTCCGTAGCGGGAGGGAAGAGCAGTACTTC	CSALRSGREEQYF
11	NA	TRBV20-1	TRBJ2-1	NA	TGCAGTCCACTCCCCGTAAATGAGCAGTTCTTC	CSPLPVNEQFF
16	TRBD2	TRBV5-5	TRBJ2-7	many	TGTGCCAGCAGCTTGGTCCCCGCGGGGGGGCTCTACGAGCAGTACTTC	CASSLVPAGGLYEQYF
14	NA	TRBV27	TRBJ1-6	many	TGTGCCAGCAGTGGGAGGACGGCTAATTCACCCCTCCACTTT	CASSGRTANSPLHF
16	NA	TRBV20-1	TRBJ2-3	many	TGCAGTGCCCCTCTCGGGGGCGCCCCGGGCACAGATACGCAGTATTTT	CSAPLGGAPGTDTQYF
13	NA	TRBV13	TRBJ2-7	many	TGTGCCAGCAGCTTTCGCCAGCGAAGCGAGCAGTACTTC	CASSFRQRSEQYF
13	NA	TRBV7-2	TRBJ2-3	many	TGTGCCAGCAGCTTAAGCGGAGACGCGAAGCAGTATTTT	CASSLSGDAKQYF
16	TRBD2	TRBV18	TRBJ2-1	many	TGTGCCAGCTCACCACAGGGAGGGAGTAGTATGAATGAGCAGTTCTTC	CASSPQGGSSMNEQFF
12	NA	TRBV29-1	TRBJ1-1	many	TGCAGCGTTGAGACAGGCGGGGGTGAAGCTTTCTTT	CSVETGGGEAFF
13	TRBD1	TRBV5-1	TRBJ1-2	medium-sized	TGCGCCAGCAGCTTGGGGGACAGAATTGGCTACACCTTC	CASSLGDRIGYTF
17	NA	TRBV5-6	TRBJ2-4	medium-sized	TGTGCCAGCAGCGGCCCTCGACAGAGACTAGCCAAAAACATTCAGTACTTC	CASSGPRQRLAKNIQYF
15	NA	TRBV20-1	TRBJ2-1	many	TGCAGTGCCCGGGACCGGCCGCCCGTTTACAATGAGCAGTTCTTC	CSARDRPPVYNEQFF
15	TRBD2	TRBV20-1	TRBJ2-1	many	TGCAGTGCTAAAGGACTAGCGGGAGGGCCGTCCGAGCAGTTCTTC	CSAKGLAGGPSEQFF